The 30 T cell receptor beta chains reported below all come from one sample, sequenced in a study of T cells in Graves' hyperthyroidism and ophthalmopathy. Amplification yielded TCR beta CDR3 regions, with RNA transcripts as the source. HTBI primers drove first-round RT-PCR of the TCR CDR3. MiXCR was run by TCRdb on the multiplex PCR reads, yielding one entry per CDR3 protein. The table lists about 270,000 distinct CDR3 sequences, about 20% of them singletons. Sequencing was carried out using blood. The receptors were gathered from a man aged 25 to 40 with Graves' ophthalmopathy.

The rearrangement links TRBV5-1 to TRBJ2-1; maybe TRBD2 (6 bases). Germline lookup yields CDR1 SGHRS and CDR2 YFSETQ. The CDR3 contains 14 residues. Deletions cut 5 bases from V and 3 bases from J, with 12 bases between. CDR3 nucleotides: TGCGCCAGCAGGTTCAGTAGCGGCTACAATGAGCAGTTCTTC. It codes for CASRFSSGYNEQFF.

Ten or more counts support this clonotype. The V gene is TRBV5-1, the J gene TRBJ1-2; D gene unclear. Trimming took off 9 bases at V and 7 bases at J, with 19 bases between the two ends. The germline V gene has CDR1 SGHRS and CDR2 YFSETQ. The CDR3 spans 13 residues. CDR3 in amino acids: CATSPGDLSGYTF. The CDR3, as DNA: TGCGCCACCTCTCCTGGAGATTTGAGTGGCTACACCTTC.

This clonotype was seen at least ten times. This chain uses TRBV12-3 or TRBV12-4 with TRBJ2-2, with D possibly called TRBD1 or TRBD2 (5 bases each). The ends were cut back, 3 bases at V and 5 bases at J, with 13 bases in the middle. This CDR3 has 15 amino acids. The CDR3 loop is CASSFQGVGTGELFF. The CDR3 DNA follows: TGTGCCAGCAGTTTTCAGGGAGTTGGTACCGGGGAGCTGTTTTTT.

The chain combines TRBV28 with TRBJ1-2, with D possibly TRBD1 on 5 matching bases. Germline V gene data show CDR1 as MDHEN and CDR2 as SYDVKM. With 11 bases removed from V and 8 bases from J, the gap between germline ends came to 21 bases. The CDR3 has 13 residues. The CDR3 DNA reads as TGTGCCTGGGCGATCCTCGGGGGGGGAGGCTACACCTTC. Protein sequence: CAWAILGGGGYTF.

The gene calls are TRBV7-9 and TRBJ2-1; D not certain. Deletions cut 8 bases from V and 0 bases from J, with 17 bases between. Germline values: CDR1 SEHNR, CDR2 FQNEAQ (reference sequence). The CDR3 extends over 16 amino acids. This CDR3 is CASGDPRSSSYNEQFF. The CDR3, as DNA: TGTGCCAGCGGCGATCCCCGGTCGAGCTCCTACAATGAGCAGTTCTTC.

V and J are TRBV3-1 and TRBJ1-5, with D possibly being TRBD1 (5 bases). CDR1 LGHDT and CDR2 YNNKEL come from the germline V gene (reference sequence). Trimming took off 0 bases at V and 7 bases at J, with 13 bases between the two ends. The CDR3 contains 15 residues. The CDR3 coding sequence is TGTGCCAGCAGCCAAGATCCTGGGGGAAGCCAGCCCCAGCATTTT. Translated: CASSQDPGGSQPQHF. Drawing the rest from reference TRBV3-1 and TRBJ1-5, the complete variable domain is DTAVSQTPKYLVTQMGNDKSIKCEQNLGHDTMYWYKQDSKKFLKIMFSYNNKELIINETVPNRFSPKSPDKAHLNLHINSLELGDSAVYFCASSQDPGGSQPQHFGDGTRLSIL.

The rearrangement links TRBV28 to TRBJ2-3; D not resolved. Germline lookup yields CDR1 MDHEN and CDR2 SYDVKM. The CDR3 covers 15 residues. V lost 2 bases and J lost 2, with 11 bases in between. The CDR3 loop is CASSLLGFDTDTQYF. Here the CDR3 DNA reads TGTGCCAGCAGTTTACTAGGCTTCGACACAGATACGCAGTATTTT.

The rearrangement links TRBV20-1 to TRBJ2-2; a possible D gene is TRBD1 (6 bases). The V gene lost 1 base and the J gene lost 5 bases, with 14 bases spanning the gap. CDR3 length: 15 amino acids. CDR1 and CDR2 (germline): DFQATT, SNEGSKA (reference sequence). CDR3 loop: CSARGGLAGTGELFF. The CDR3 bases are TGCAGTGCTAGAGGGGGGCTAGCCGGGACCGGGGAGCTGTTTTTT.

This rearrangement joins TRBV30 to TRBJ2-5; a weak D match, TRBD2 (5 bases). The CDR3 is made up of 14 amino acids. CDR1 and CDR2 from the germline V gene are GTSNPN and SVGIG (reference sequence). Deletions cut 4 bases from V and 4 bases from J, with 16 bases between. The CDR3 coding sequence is TGTGCCTGGACCTCCCTGGGCCGGGGAGAGACCCAGTACTTC. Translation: CAWTSLGRGETQYF.

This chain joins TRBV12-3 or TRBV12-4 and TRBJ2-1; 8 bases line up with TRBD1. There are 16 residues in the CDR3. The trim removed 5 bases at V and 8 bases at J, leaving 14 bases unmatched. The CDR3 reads CASSPRRGLAGDEQFF. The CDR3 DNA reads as TGTGCCAGCAGTCCCCGCAGGGGGCTAGCAGGCGATGAGCAGTTCTTC.

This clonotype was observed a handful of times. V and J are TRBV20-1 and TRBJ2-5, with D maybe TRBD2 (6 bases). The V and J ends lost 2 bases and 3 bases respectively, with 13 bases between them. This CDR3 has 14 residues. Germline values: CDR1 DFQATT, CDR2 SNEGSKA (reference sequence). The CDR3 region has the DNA TGCAGTGCTAGAAGGCTAGCGAACGAAGAGACCCAGTACTTC. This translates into CSARRLANEETQYF.

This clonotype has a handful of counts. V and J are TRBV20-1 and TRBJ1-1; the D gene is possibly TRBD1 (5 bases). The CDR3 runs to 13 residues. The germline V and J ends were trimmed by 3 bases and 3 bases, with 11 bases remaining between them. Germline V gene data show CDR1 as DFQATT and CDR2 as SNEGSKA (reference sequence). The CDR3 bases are TGCAGTGCTAGTCAGGGAGTTCACACTGAAGCTTTCTTT. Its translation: CSASQGVHTEAFF.

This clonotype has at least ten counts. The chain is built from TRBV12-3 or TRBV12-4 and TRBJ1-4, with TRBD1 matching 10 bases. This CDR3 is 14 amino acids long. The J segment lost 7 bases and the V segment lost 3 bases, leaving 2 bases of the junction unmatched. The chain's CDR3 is CASSLGQGSEKLFF. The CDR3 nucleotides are TGTGCCAGCAGTTTGGGACAGGGGAGTGAAAAACTGTTTTTT.

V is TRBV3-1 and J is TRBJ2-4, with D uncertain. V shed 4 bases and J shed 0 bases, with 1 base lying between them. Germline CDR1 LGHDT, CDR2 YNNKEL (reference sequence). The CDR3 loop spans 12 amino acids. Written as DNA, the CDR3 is TGTGCCAGCAGCCTAGCCAAAAACATTCAGTACTTC. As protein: CASSLAKNIQYF.

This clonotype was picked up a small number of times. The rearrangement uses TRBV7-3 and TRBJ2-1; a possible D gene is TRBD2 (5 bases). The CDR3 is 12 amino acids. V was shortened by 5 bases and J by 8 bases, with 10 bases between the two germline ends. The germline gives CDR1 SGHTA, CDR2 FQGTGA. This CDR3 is CASSPSADEQFF. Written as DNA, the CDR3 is TGTGCCAGCAGCCCATCAGCGGATGAGCAGTTCTTC.

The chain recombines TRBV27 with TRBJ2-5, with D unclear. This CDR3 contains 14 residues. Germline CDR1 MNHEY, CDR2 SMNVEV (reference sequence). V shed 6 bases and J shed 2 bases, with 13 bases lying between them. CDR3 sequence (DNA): TGTGCCAGCAGGGGTTACGGCCAGCAAGAGACCCAGTACTTC. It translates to CASRGYGQQETQYF.

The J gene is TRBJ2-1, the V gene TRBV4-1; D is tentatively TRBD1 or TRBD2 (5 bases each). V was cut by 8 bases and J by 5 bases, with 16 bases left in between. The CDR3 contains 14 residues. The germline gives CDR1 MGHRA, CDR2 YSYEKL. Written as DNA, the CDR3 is TGCGCCAGCGCGAGGGGCTTTTCTAACAATGAGCAGTTCTTC. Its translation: CASARGFSNNEQFF.

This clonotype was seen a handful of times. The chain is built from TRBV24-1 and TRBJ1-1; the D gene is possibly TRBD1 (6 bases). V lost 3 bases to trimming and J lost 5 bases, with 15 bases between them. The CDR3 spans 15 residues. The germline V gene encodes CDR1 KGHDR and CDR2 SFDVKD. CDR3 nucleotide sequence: TGTGCCACCAGTGATGTTCACGGGGGCCGGACTGAAGCTTTCTTT. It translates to CATSDVHGGRTEAFF.

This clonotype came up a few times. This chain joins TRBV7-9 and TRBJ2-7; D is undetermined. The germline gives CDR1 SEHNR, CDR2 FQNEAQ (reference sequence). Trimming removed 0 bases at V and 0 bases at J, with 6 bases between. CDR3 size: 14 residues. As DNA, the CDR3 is TGTGCCAGCAGCTTAGCAGGGATCTCCTACGAGCAGTACTTC. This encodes CASSLAGISYEQYF.

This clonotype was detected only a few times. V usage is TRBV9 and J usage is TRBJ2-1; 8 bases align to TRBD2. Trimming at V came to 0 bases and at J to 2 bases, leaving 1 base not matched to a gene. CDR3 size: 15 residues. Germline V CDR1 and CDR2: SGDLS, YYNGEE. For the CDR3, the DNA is TGTGCCAGCAGCGTAGTGGGACTAGCCTACAATGAGCAGTTCTTC. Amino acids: CASSVVGLAYNEQFF.

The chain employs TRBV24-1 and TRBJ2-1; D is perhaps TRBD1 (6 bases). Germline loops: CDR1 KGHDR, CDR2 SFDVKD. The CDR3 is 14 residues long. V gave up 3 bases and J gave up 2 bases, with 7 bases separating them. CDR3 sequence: CATSDDRTYNEQFF. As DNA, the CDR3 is TGTGCCACCAGTGATGACAGGACCTACAATGAGCAGTTCTTC.

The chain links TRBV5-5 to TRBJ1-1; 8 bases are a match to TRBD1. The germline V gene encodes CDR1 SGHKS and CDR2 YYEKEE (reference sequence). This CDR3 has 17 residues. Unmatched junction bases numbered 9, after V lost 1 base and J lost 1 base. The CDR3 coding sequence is TGTGCCAGCAGCTTGCCCCCCAGGGGGCTCGGGAACACTGAAGCTTTCTTT. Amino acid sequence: CASSLPPRGLGNTEAFF.

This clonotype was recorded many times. The CDR3 sequence: CASSEPVARTQYF. CDR3 in DNA: TGTGCCAGCAGCGAACCTGTTGCTAGGACCCAGTACTTC. This chain links TRBV3-1 with TRBJ2-5, with D unresolved. With 5 bases removed from V and 7 bases from J, the gap between germline ends came to 14 bases. CDR1 is LGHDT, CDR2 YNNKEL, per germline (reference sequence). The CDR3 contains 13 residues.

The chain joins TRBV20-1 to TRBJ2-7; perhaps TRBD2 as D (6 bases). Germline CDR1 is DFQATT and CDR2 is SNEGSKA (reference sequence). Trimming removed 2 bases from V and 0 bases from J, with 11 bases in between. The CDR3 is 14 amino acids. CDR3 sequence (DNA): TGCAGTGCTAGAACCACGGGACTCTCCTACGAGCAGTACTTC. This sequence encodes CSARTTGLSYEQYF.

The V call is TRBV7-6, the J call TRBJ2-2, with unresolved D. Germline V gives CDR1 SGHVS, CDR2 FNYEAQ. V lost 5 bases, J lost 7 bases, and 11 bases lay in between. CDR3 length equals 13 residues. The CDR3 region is CASSPIQNGELFF. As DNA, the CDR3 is TGTGCCAGCAGCCCTATACAGAACGGGGAGCTGTTTTTT.

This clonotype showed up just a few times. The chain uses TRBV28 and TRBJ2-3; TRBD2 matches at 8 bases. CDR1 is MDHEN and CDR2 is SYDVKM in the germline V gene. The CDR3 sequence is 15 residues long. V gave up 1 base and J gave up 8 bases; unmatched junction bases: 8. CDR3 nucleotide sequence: TGTGCCAGCAGTTTATTCGTCGGGAGGGATGGTACGCAGTATTTT. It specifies CASSLFVGRDGTQYF.

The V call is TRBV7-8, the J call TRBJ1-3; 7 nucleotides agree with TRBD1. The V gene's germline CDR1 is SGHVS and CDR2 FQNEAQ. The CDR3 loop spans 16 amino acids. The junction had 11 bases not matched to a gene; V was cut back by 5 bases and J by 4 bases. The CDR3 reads CASSPRATGSGNTIYF. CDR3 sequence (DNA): TGTGCCAGCAGCCCTAGGGCGACAGGGTCCGGAAACACCATATATTTT.

The chain's CDR3 is CSARDRYQETQYF. The DNA of the CDR3 is TGCAGTGCTAGAGACAGGTACCAAGAGACCCAGTACTTC. This chain joins TRBV20-1 and TRBJ2-5; unclear D gene. V lost 0 bases, J lost 0 bases, and 5 bases lay in between. Germline assignment: CDR1 DFQATT and CDR2 SNEGSKA (reference sequence). This CDR3 contains 13 residues.

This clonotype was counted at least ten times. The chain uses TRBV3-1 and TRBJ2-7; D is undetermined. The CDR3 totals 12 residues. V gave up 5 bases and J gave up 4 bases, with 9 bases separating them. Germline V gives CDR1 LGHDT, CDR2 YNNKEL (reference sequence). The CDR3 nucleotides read TGTGCCAGCAGCAACCGAAGGTACGAGCAGTACTTC. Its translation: CASSNRRYEQYF.

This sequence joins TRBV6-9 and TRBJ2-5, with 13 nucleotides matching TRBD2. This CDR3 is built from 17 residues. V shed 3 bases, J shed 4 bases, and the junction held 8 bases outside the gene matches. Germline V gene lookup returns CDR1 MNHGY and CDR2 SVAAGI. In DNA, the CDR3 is TGTGCCAGCAGTTACCCCGGGACTAGCGGGGAGGGAGAGACCCAGTACTTC. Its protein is CASSYPGTSGEGETQYF.